This T cell receptor beta chain was captured in a study of blood T cell repertoires in COVID-19. Original analysis: For nucleated cells, counts were estimated from reference gene primer amplification. The data were produced by immunoSEQ multiplex PCR, yet TCRdb's version contains in-frame clones alone and is incomplete. The DNA gave D and trimming, while V, J and clone size come from that table. The sample holds more than 300,000 clones; 90% are singletons and the top ten take 1%. This clone was picked up one time. The V gene's germline CDR1 is SEHNR and CDR2 FQNEAQ (reference sequence). The CDR3 runs to 16 residues. V was clipped by 3 bases and J by 9 bases; unmatched bases: 10.

The chain carries TRBV7-9 and TRBJ2-1, with TRBD1 matching over 11 bases. The sequenced sample was peripheral blood. This receptor was taken from a middle-aged woman with COVID-19, enrolled during active disease. The CDR3 coding sequence is TGTGCCAGCAGCTTCGCAGGGGGGACAGGGGGAAGTGAGCAGTTCTTC. Its protein product is CASSFAGGTGGSEQFF.